The 18 T cell receptor beta chains reported below all come from one sample, sequenced in a study of cytomegalovirus exposure and HLA in healthy donors. The primer mix had 60 Vbeta and 13 Jbeta primers. This table comes from immunoSEQ multiplex PCR, and its TCRdb copy is limited to in-frame clones, with some not included. The sample shows approximately 200,000 clones, around 74% of them seen only once. Sequencing used PBMCs. The receptor source for this set is a girl aged 10-17 years in good health and CMV-seropositive.

The chain carries TRBV4-1 and TRBJ1-1; D uncertain. The V gene lost 2 bases and the J gene lost 1 base, with 14 bases spanning the gap. The CDR3 runs to 16 residues. Germline loops: CDR1 MGHRA, CDR2 YSYEKL. The DNA for the CDR3 is TGCGCCAGCAGCCAATCCACGGGTACGGGGAACACTGAAGCTTTCTTT. This codes for CASSQSTGTGNTEAFF.

The chain recombines TRBV2 with TRBJ1-5, with 9 bases lining up with TRBD1. The V and J ends lost 5 bases and 4 bases, in that order; junction bases with no gene match: 9. The germline gives CDR1 SNHLY, CDR2 FYNNEI. This CDR3 has 16 residues. The CDR3 loop reads CASSSPDRGLNQPQHF. The CDR3, as DNA: TGTGCCAGCAGTTCCCCGGACAGGGGTTTGAATCAGCCCCAGCATTTT. Full variable domain (missing parts from reference TRBV2 and TRBJ1-5): EPEVTQTPSHQVTQMGQEVILRCVPISNHLYFYWYRQILGQKVEFLVSFYNNEISEKSEIFDDQFSVERPDGSNFTLKIRSTKLEDSAMYFCASSSPDRGLNQPQHFGDGTRLSIL.

This clone was observed once. V usage is TRBV11-3 and J usage is TRBJ1-5; 7 bases are shared with TRBD1. The germline gives CDR1 SGHNT, CDR2 YENEEA. The J segment lost 10 bases and the V segment lost 2 bases, leaving 8 bases of the junction unmatched. The CDR3 is made up of 14 amino acids. The CDR3, as DNA: TGTGCCAGCAGCTTACTGACAGGGTCAAGCCCCCAGCATTTT. This gives the protein CASSLLTGSSPQHF.

The CDR3 loop reads CAISGGDSLAKNIQYF. In nucleotides, the CDR3 is TGTGCCATCAGTGGGGGGGACTCTCTAGCCAAAAACATTCAGTACTTC. The chain carries TRBV10-3 and TRBJ2-4, with D possibly matching TRBD2 (6 bases). The length of the CDR3 is 16 residues. Germline assignment: CDR1 ENHRY and CDR2 SYGVKD. Trimming took off 4 bases at V and 0 bases at J, with 13 bases between the two ends.

This clone was found a few times. This chain uses TRBV6-5 with TRBJ2-3, with D hard to call. The germline gives CDR1 MNHEY, CDR2 SVGAGI. V lost 6 bases to trimming and J lost 6 bases, with 10 bases between them. The CDR3 extends over 12 amino acids. In DNA, the CDR3 is TGTGCCAGCAGGCCCACATCGGATACGCAGTATTTT. It translates to CASRPTSDTQYF.

In its sample, this clone was seen a few times. This chain links TRBV5-8 with TRBJ2-7; 11 positions match TRBD2. Trimming took 2 bases from V and 4 from J; bases not matched to a gene: 8. Germline loops: CDR1 SGHTS, CDR2 YDEGEE. The CDR3 is 16 residues long. The CDR3 DNA is TGTGCCAGCAGCTTCACTAGCGGGGGAACGCTGTACGAGCAGTACTTC. This gives the protein CASSFTSGGTLYEQYF.

The chain couples TRBV6-5 to TRBJ2-7, with TRBD1 identical over 8 bases. J gave up 2 bases and V 6 bases, and 3 bases lay outside the gene matches. The CDR3 runs to 13 residues. Germline V gene sequence: CDR1 MNHEY, CDR2 SVGAGI. The CDR3 DNA sequence: TGTGCCAGCAGATTACAGGGGGCCTACGAGCAGTACTTC. As protein: CASRLQGAYEQYF.

Only one count was recorded for this clone. V is TRBV11-3 and J is TRBJ2-3; 9 bases are a match to TRBD2. Germline lookup yields CDR1 SGHNT and CDR2 YENEEA. Trimming took 1 base from V and 6 from J; bases not matched to a gene: 11. The CDR3 spans 17 residues. CDR3 residues: CASSLGLAGYPRDTQYF. The CDR3 nucleotides read TGTGCCAGCAGCTTAGGCCTAGCGGGATACCCGAGGGATACGCAGTATTTT.

This clone turned up a few times. The rearrangement joins TRBV6-4 to TRBJ2-2; 11 bases are shared with TRBD2. The CDR3 contains 18 residues. Per germline, CDR1 MRHNA and CDR2 SNTAGT. Trimming removed 4 bases from V and 0 bases from J; junction bases left unmatched: 7. The CDR3, as DNA: TGTGCCAGCAGTGTGTTGTCTAGCGGGGGGACGAACACCGGGGAGCTGTTTTTT. The encoded protein is CASSVLSSGGTNTGELFF.

The J gene is TRBJ1-5, the V gene TRBV5-6, with TRBD1 matching over 12 bases. This CDR3 comprises 16 residues. CDR1 SGHDT and CDR2 YYEEEE come from the germline V gene. J gave up 6 bases and V 0 bases, and 4 bases lay outside the gene matches. The CDR3 DNA sequence: TGTGCCAGCAGCTTGGGTGGGACAGGGGGCGTTCAGCCCCAGCATTTT. It translates to CASSLGGTGGVQPQHF.

The rearrangement links TRBV2 to TRBJ2-5, with D tentatively TRBD2 (6 bases). This CDR3 region has 15 residues. CDR1 and CDR2 from the germline V gene are SNHLY and FYNNEI. Trimming removed 3 bases at V and 5 bases at J, with 16 bases between. CDR3 amino acids: CASSDGGGLGETQYF. The CDR3 DNA reads as TGTGCCAGCAGTGACGGGGGTGGCCTGGGGGAGACCCAGTACTTC. Full variable domain (rest looked up from reference TRBV2 and TRBJ2-5): EPEVTQTPSHQVTQMGQEVILRCVPISNHLYFYWYRQILGQKVEFLVSFYNNEISEKSEIFDDQFSVERPDGSNFTLKIRSTKLEDSAMYFCASSDGGGLGETQYFGPGTRLLVL.

The table lists this clone with a few counts. The V call is TRBV4-1, the J call TRBJ2-2; 14 bases align to TRBD2. The V gene's germline CDR1 is MGHRA and CDR2 YSYEKL. CDR3 size: 19 residues. V gave up 1 base and J gave up 0 bases; unmatched junction bases: 4. The CDR3 bases are TGCGCCAGCAGCCAAGGGAGACTAGCGGGGGGGACGAACACCGGGGAGCTGTTTTTT. Translation: CASSQGRLAGGTNTGELFF.

The chain links TRBV5-8 to TRBJ2-3, with 8 bases identical to TRBD2. The CDR3 sequence is 15 residues long. J lost 1 base, V lost 0 bases, and 1 base had no gene match. From germline, CDR1 is SGHTS and CDR2 YDEGEE. The CDR3 sequence: CASSLELAGTDTQYF. Written as DNA, the CDR3 is TGTGCCAGCAGCTTGGAACTAGCGGGCACAGATACGCAGTATTTT.

This chain links TRBV6-5 with TRBJ1-5; tentative D call: TRBD1 (6 bases). CDR1 and CDR2 (germline): MNHEY, SVGAGI. Trimming took 6 bases from V and 0 from J, leaving 12 bases between them. The CDR3 has 15 amino acids. CDR3 bases: TGTGCCAGCAGCAGAGGACAGTATAGCAATCAGCCCCAGCATTTT. Translating it yields CASSRGQYSNQPQHF.

V and J are TRBV5-1 and TRBJ2-1; the match to TRBD1 covers 9 bases. The CDR3 totals 18 residues. V was clipped by 4 bases and J by 7 bases; unmatched bases: 18. The V gene's germline CDR1 is SGHRS and CDR2 YFSETQ. The CDR3 loop is CASSLPPWSTGGGNEQFF. The CDR3 coding sequence is TGCGCCAGCAGCCTACCCCCCTGGAGTACAGGGGGCGGGAATGAGCAGTTCTTC.

This sequence joins TRBV13 and TRBJ2-7, with TRBD2 matching over 10 bases. CDR1 is PRHDT, CDR2 FYEKMQ, per germline (reference sequence). The CDR3 length is 15 residues. V lost 3 bases and J lost 3; bases outside the gene matches: 5. The CDR3 loop is CASSFLSGGHYEQYF. Here the CDR3 DNA reads TGTGCCAGCAGCTTTCTTAGCGGGGGGCACTACGAGCAGTACTTC.

V is TRBV6-1 and J is TRBJ1-1, with 8 bases aligning to TRBD1. The germline gives CDR1 MNHNS, CDR2 SASEGT. This CDR3 has 13 residues. The J segment lost 1 base and the V segment lost 8 bases, leaving 3 bases of the junction unmatched. CDR3 residues: CASGDRKNTEAFF. CDR3 nucleotides: TGTGCCAGCGGGGACAGGAAGAACACTGAAGCTTTCTTT.

This clone was counted between two and nine times. V gene TRBV4-2 combines with J gene TRBJ2-3; TRBD2 matches at 7 bases. CDR1 is LGHNA and CDR2 is YNFKEQ in the germline V gene. V lost 1 base to trimming and J lost 2 bases; unmatched junction nucleotides: 3. The CDR3 covers 15 residues. The CDR3 sequence: CASSQAGGVTDTQYF. Here the CDR3 DNA reads TGTGCCAGCAGCCAAGCGGGGGGTGTCACAGATACGCAGTATTTT.